Below are 5 T cell receptor beta chains sequenced from a single sample in a study of blood T cell repertoires in COVID-19. The table came from immunoSEQ multiplex PCR; TCRdb's copy has only in-frame clones and leaves some out. This table has about 360,000 clones, approximately 77% appearing once. The sample taken for sequencing was peripheral blood. These receptors all stem from a human donor with acute or convalescent COVID-19. The donor label of this sample is uncertain.

This clone was detected only once. V usage is TRBV5-6 and J usage is TRBJ2-1, with no clear D. The CDR3 spans 15 residues. V lost 3 bases, J lost 3 bases, and 13 bases lay in between. From germline, CDR1 is SGHDT and CDR2 YYEEEE. The CDR3 DNA sequence: TGTGCCAGCAGCTCACACCCTCGGAGCTACAATGAGCAGTTCTTC. Translating it yields CASSSHPRSYNEQFF. The variable domain in full, with the rest retrieved from reference TRBV5-6 and TRBJ2-1, is DAGVTQSPTHLIKTRGQQVTLRCSPKSGHDTVSWYQQALGQGPQFIFQYYEEEERQRGNFPDRFSGHQFPNYSSELNVNALLLGDSALYLCASSSHPRSYNEQFFGPGTRLTVL.

The chain uses TRBV29-1 and TRBJ1-1; D unclear. Germline V gene sequence: CDR1 SQVTM, CDR2 ANQGSEA. V was trimmed by 1 base and J by 7 bases, leaving 13 bases between them. The CDR3 is 13 residues long. CDR3 region: CSVEAPSIHEAFF. Here the CDR3 DNA reads TGCAGCGTTGAAGCCCCAAGCATCCATGAAGCTTTCTTT.

CDR3 residues: CASSAEIGNTIYF. In DNA form, the CDR3 reads TGCGCCAGCAGCGCGGAGATCGGAAACACCATATATTTT. The rearrangement uses TRBV5-1 and TRBJ1-3; D is unclear. CDR3 size: 13 residues. V was clipped by 4 bases and J by 4 bases, with 9 bases between them. Germline V lookup: CDR1 SGHRS, CDR2 YFSETQ.

V usage is TRBV3-1 (or the pseudogene TRBV3-2) and J usage is TRBJ1-1, with 9 bases aligning to TRBD1. CDR3 size: 17 residues. Germline V gene data show CDR1 as LGHDT and CDR2 as YNNKEL (reference sequence). J was trimmed by 4 bases and V by 1 base; bases with no gene match: 10. CDR3 coding DNA: TGTGCCAGCAGCCAAGGAATGCGGACAGGGGTGGGCACTGAAGCTTTCTTT. Translated: CASSQGMRTGVGTEAFF.

V is TRBV4-2 and J is TRBJ2-2; D remains unclear. Per the germline V gene, CDR1 is LGHNA and CDR2 is YNFKEQ. V lost 0 bases to trimming and J lost 1 base, with 6 bases between them. CDR3 length: 15 amino acids. The CDR3 is CASSQDLVNTGELFF. CDR3 DNA sequence: TGTGCCAGCAGCCAAGATCTTGTGAACACCGGGGAGCTGTTTTTT.